These 3 T cell receptor beta chains share one sample of origin, sequenced in a study of T cell responses to AZD1222 COVID-19 vaccine (dated by TCRdb to about 2021). This specimen's time point label, per the study, means: about 28 days (+/-7) after the second vaccine dose. Library prep was done by the immunoSEQ multiplex PCR assay. Here the immuneACCESS table is served through TCRdb, limited to in-frame sequences with V and J called. Missing clones are a known gap in these copies; in checked studies unresolved V genes cover under half, and the rest lacks a known reason. This sample lists 150,000 or so clones; roughly nine tenths were detected once. Clones ranked in the top ten supply 0.9% to 1.2% of the sample. The sample here was peripheral blood, taken 28 days after the second AZD1222 dose. These receptors were taken from an adult who received the AZD1222 COVID-19 vaccine.

The J gene is TRBJ1-3, the V gene TRBV4-1; D not resolved. V lost 3 bases to trimming and J lost 3 bases, with 6 bases between them. The CDR3 is 13 residues long. CDR1 and CDR2 from the germline V gene are MGHRA and YSYEKL. The chain's CDR3 is CASSHRIGNTIYF. CDR3 bases: TGCGCCAGCAGCCACCGAATTGGAAACACCATATATTTT.

J is TRBJ2-2 and V is TRBV6-5; D not certain. CDR1 MNHEY and CDR2 SVGAGI come from the germline V gene. V was pared by 8 bases and J by 6 bases, with 13 bases between. The CDR3 extends over 13 amino acids. The CDR3 protein is CASFRALPGELFF. Written as DNA, the CDR3 is TGTGCCAGCTTTCGGGCACTGCCCGGGGAGCTGTTTTTT.

The chain joins TRBV6-5 to TRBJ1-5; 7 nucleotides match TRBD1. Germline CDR1 reads MNHEY; CDR2 reads SVGAGI. The J segment lost 6 bases and the V segment lost 2 bases, leaving 4 bases of the junction unmatched. The CDR3 contains 14 residues. The CDR3 region has the DNA TGTGCCAGCAGTTACGGCAGGGGGGCTCAGCCCCAGCATTTT. Translated: CASSYGRGAQPQHF.